This is a list of T cell receptor beta chains from one sample in a study of blood T cell repertoires in COVID-19. Sequencing was performed with immunoSEQ multiplex PCR; in TCRdb, only in-frame clones are kept and a portion is missing. The repertoire holds approximately 30,000 clones, with around 89% as singletons. Source material: peripheral blood. The receptors shown here come from a woman in her thirties or forties with active or convalescent COVID-19. CDR3s include the opening cysteine and the closing phenylalanine or tryptophan. The D gene is left open where the match is weak. The size entry is marked missing in some rows and otherwise reads once, few, many or a size class.

CDR3 DNA	CDR3 protein	CDR3 length	clone size	D gene	V gene	J gene
TGTGCCAGCGCCAGGGAAAACTATGGCTACACCTTC	CASARENYGYTF	12	-	-	TRBV6-5	TRBJ1-2
TGCAGCGTTGGAGGGGGGGCCGGGGAGACCCAGTACTTC	CSVGGGAGETQYF	13	-	-	TRBV29-1	TRBJ2-5
TGTGCCAGCAGCCAAGGGGGCGCCTACCAAGAGACCCAGTACTTC	CASSQGGAYQETQYF	15	-	-	TRBV14	TRBJ2-5
TGTGCCAGCAGAGGGGCAGAAGCTTTCTTT	CASRGAEAFF	10	-	-	TRBV6-5	TRBJ1-1
TGTGCCAGCAGTTACAGGCGCGGGATCCACAATGAGCAGTTCTTC	CASSYRRGIHNEQFF	15	once	-	TRBV6-2/TRBV6-3	TRBJ2-1
TGTGCCAGCATCCCTTGGGGCACAGAGACCCAGTACTTC	CASIPWGTETQYF	13	-	-	TRBV25-1	TRBJ2-5
TGTGCCAGCAGCGCGCGACTAGGGTCCTACAATGAGCAGTTCTTC	CASSARLGSYNEQFF	15	-	-	TRBV5-4	TRBJ2-1
TGTGCCAGCAGAGAGTCCTATAATTCACCCCTCCACTTT	CASRESYNSPLHF	13	few	-	TRBV6-5	TRBJ1-6
TGTGCCAGCAGTGTAGAGCGGGGCCATGGGGAGACCCAGTACTTC	CASSVERGHGETQYF	15	-	TRBD2	TRBV2	TRBJ2-5
TGTGCCAGCAGCCAGGGACTAGCGGAATCCGGCGAGCAGTACTTC	CASSQGLAESGEQYF	15	-	TRBD2	TRBV4-2	TRBJ2-7
TGTGCCACCAGCAGAGAAGGGGGCTTCGGCTACACCTTC	CATSREGGFGYTF	13	-	TRBD1	TRBV15	TRBJ1-2
TGTGCCACCAGCAGTTACAGGGATCTTCGACATGGCTACACCTTC	CATSSYRDLRHGYTF	15	-	-	TRBV15	TRBJ1-2
TGTGCCAGCAGCTCTGACAGGGGATACACAGATACGCAGTATTTT	CASSSDRGYTDTQYF	15	-	TRBD1	TRBV7-2	TRBJ2-3
TGTGCCAGCAGCCAACTACAGGGTGAAGCTTTCTTT	CASSQLQGEAFF	12	-	-	TRBV3-1/TRBV3-2	TRBJ1-1
TGTGCCAGCAGCCGTAATCCCGTGAGAGCCCAAGAGACCCAGTACTTC	CASSRNPVRAQETQYF	16	-	-	TRBV3-1/TRBV3-2	TRBJ2-5
TGCAGCGTACCTCTTCTAGCGGGGGGCGACACAGATACGCAGTATTTT	CSVPLLAGGDTDTQYF	16	-	TRBD2	TRBV29-1	TRBJ2-3
TGCGCCAGCAGCGAGGAGAGGGCGCATGCTAACTACGAGCAGTACTTC	CASSEERAHANYEQYF	16	-	-	TRBV5-1	TRBJ2-7
TGTGCCAGCAGCTACGGCCCTAGCTCCTACGAGCAGTACTTC	CASSYGPSSYEQYF	14	once	-	TRBV13	TRBJ2-7
TGTGCCAGCAGCCCCCCCGGGAGGGGCTCTGGAAACACCATATATTTT	CASSPPGRGSGNTIYF	16	few	-	TRBV7-8	TRBJ1-3
TGTGCCAGCACTACAGATGGGGTAGGGGTTACTGAAGCTTTCTTT	CASTTDGVGVTEAFF	15	once	-	TRBV6-5	TRBJ1-1
TGTGCCACCAGTGAGTCCGGGACACCGCTGTACAATACGCAGTATTTT	CATSESGTPLYNTQYF	16	-	-	TRBV24-1	TRBJ2-3
TGTGCCAGCTCACCACCGGGACAGGGGTTCTATGGCTACACCTTC	CASSPPGQGFYGYTF	15	once	TRBD1	TRBV18	TRBJ1-2
TGTGCCAGCAGTTTTCGTTCAGGGGGGTACGAGCAGTACTTC	CASSFRSGGYEQYF	14	-	-	TRBV28	TRBJ2-7
TGTGCCAGCAGCTCCACCACGGGATCCACTGAAGCTTTCTTT	CASSSTTGSTEAFF	14	-	-	TRBV11-3	TRBJ1-1
TGTGCCAGCAGCTTGGGTACTAGCGGACTAATTGAGCAGTACTTC	CASSLGTSGLIEQYF	15	-	TRBD2	TRBV5-6	TRBJ2-7
TGTGCCAGCAGTTCCCTCGGGGTAGCGGGAGGGTCCTACAATGAGCAGTTCTTC	CASSSLGVAGGSYNEQFF	18	-	TRBD2	TRBV28	TRBJ2-1
TGTGCCAGCAGTTACCGGCGGGGGGATGGCTACACCTTC	CASSYRRGDGYTF	13	-	-	TRBV6-2/TRBV6-3	TRBJ1-2
TGCGCCAGCAACCAACAGCAGAACACTGAAGCTTTCTTT	CASNQQQNTEAFF	13	-	-	TRBV10-2	TRBJ1-1
TGTGCCAGCAGCCCCTTAGCGGGCGGAGAGCAGTACTTC	CASSPLAGGEQYF	13	-	TRBD2	TRBV4-2	TRBJ2-7
TGTGCCAGCAGTTCTGACCAGGGGGCCAAGGGAATATCTGGGGCCAACGTCCTGACTTTC	CASSSDQGAKGISGANVLTF	20	-	TRBD1	TRBV7-8	TRBJ2-6
TGTGCCAGCAGCTTCGGCGGCGGGACTTCAGATACGCAGTATTTT	CASSFGGGTSDTQYF	15	-	-	TRBV5-5	TRBJ2-3
TGCGCCAGCAGTGAGGGACAGGGGCCTGACTATGGCTACACCTTC	CASSEGQGPDYGYTF	15	-	TRBD1	TRBV10-1	TRBJ1-2
TGTGCCAGCAGCCCCCCGACAGGGCAGCCCCAGCATTTT	CASSPPTGQPQHF	13	once	TRBD1	TRBV5-6	TRBJ1-5
TGTGCCAGCAGCTTTGGACAGAACGGCGAGCAGTACTTC	CASSFGQNGEQYF	13	-	-	TRBV7-3	TRBJ2-7
TGTGCCAGCAGGCCCATAGCGGCGGGTTTTGACAATGAGCAGTTCTTC	CASRPIAAGFDNEQFF	16	-	-	TRBV7-9	TRBJ2-1
TGTGCCAGCAGCTCCGCGCCCAACTATGGCTACACCTTC	CASSSAPNYGYTF	13	-	-	TRBV5-6	TRBJ1-2
TGTGCCAGCAGCTTAGGGGACAGGGCAGAGACCCAGTACTTC	CASSLGDRAETQYF	14	-	TRBD1	TRBV7-6	TRBJ2-5
TGTGCCAGCAGCGAACTTAGGACAGCGGTAGAGACCCAGTACTTC	CASSELRTAVETQYF	15	-	-	TRBV5-4	TRBJ2-5
TGTGCCAGCAGTTTCTTCAGGGTCGGAAATTCACCCCTCCACTTT	CASSFFRVGNSPLHF	15	-	-	TRBV27	TRBJ1-6
TGTGCCAGTCACAGGGTTATGAACACTGAAGCTTTCTTT	CASHRVMNTEAFF	13	-	-	TRBV5-8	TRBJ1-1
TGTGCCAGCACCGCCTCGGCGGGCACCATATATTTT	CASTASAGTIYF	12	-	-	TRBV12-3/TRBV12-4	TRBJ1-3
TGTGCCAGCAGCTTAGACCTAGGCAGCGAGACCCAGTACTTC	CASSLDLGSETQYF	14	-	-	TRBV7-2	TRBJ2-5
TGTGCCATCAGTGAGTCGGGGGGTGGGGCCTACAATGAGCAGTTCTTC	CAISESGGGAYNEQFF	16	-	-	TRBV10-3	TRBJ2-1
TGTGCCAGCAGCACCGGGTTTTACGAGCAGTACTTC	CASSTGFYEQYF	12	-	-	TRBV28	TRBJ2-7
TGTGCCAGCAGCCACCCTAGCGGCAGCACAGATACGCAGTATTTT	CASSHPSGSTDTQYF	15	-	TRBD2	TRBV6-5	TRBJ2-3
TGTGCCACCGGGACTAGCGGGAGAGGCGAGCAGTACTTC	CATGTSGRGEQYF	13	once	TRBD2	TRBV19	TRBJ2-7
TGCGCCAGCAGCATTCAGGGGGGTCAGCCCCAGCATTTT	CASSIQGGQPQHF	13	-	TRBD1	TRBV5-1	TRBJ1-5
TGCGCCAGCGGAAATATAGGACAGGGGGCCGCTAATGAGCAGTTCTTC	CASGNIGQGAANEQFF	16	-	TRBD1	TRBV5-1	TRBJ2-1
TGTGCCAGCAGCGAGAGCCGCAATCAGCCCCAGCATTTT	CASSESRNQPQHF	13	-	-	TRBV5-6	TRBJ1-5
TGTGCTAGTGGTTTGACGGGACTAGAGGCGCATGAGCAGTTCTTC	CASGLTGLEAHEQFF	15	-	TRBD2	TRBV12-5	TRBJ2-1
TGCGCCAGCAGCTTGGGGGACAGCCGATCCTACGAGCAGTACTTC	CASSLGDSRSYEQYF	15	few	TRBD1	TRBV5-1	TRBJ2-7
TGTGCCAGTACAGGGGGGGCTGGAAACACCATATATTTT	CASTGGAGNTIYF	13	-	TRBD1	TRBV7-2	TRBJ1-3
TGTGCCACCAGTGAGGCAGGGGGCTACACTGAAGCTTTCTTT	CATSEAGGYTEAFF	14	-	TRBD1	TRBV24-1	TRBJ1-1
TGTGCCAGCACCTACCGGGACAGGGGGATTAATGAAAAACTGTTTTTT	CASTYRDRGINEKLFF	16	-	TRBD1	TRBV7-2	TRBJ1-4
TGTGCCAGCAGCCACGGGCCGGGACAGGGGGGCTACGAGCAGTACTTC	CASSHGPGQGGYEQYF	16	-	TRBD1	TRBV7-3	TRBJ2-7
TGTGCCAGCCAGACAGGGGGACAGGGACATTCACCCCTCCACTTT	CASQTGGQGHSPLHF	15	few	TRBD1	TRBV19	TRBJ1-6
TGTGCCAGCAGTACAACAGGGGGCGTCCTTAATAGCAATCAGCCCCAGCATTTT	CASSTTGGVLNSNQPQHF	18	-	TRBD1	TRBV27	TRBJ1-5
TGTGCCTGGGGCGACAGGGGCACTGAAGCTTTCTTT	CAWGDRGTEAFF	12	-	TRBD1	TRBV30	TRBJ1-1
TGTGCCAGCAGTTTACAGGGTCCCGCGAACACCGGGGAGCTGTTTTTT	CASSLQGPANTGELFF	16	-	-	TRBV6-4	TRBJ2-2
TGTGCCAGCAGAGCGGGAGGCTTCTCGTACGAGCAGTACTTC	CASRAGGFSYEQYF	14	-	TRBD2	TRBV14	TRBJ2-7